One sample yielded the 23 T cell receptor beta chains listed below, sequenced in a study of T cell repertoires in cytomegalovirus infection. From the reads, TCRdb called clonotypes with MiXCR, one entry per CDR3 protein. The table shows 700,000 to 850,000 distinct CDR3 sequences, with approximately 32% occurring only once. These TCRs are of unknown antigen specificity. The source material was cultured CD8+ T cells from PBMCs, sampled from culture after CMV antigen stimulation. These receptors all stem from a human donor in good health (CMV status not recorded). Some clones in this sample may be carry-over from other donors' samples.

The rearrangement joins TRBV14 to TRBJ1-1; unclear D gene. V was clipped by 3 bases and J by 7 bases, with 6 bases between them. The CDR3 spans 11 residues. From germline, CDR1 is SGHDN and CDR2 FVKESK. The CDR3 sequence is CASSHGREAFF. CDR3 nucleotide sequence: TGTGCCAGCAGCCATGGTCGTGAAGCTTTCTTT.

This sequence joins TRBV7-4 and TRBJ2-1; 13 bases are a match to TRBD2. The CDR3 length is 17 residues. With V trimmed by 5 bases and J by 6 bases, 10 bases remained unmatched. The V gene's germline CDR1 is SGHVT and CDR2 SQSDAQ. The CDR3 DNA is TGTGCCAGCAGCCGACCGGGACTAGCGGGGAACCTCAATGAGCAGTTCTTC. Protein product: CASSRPGLAGNLNEQFF. Using reference TRBV7-4 and TRBJ2-1 for the parts outside the CDR3, the full variable domain is GAGVSQSPRYKVAKRGRDVALRCDSISGHVTLYWYRQTLGQGSEVLTYSQSDAQRDKSGRPSGRFSAERPERSVSTLKIQRTEQGDSAVYLCASSRPGLAGNLNEQFFGPGTRLTVL.

This clonotype occurred many times. The chain couples TRBV7-9 to TRBJ1-2; D gene uncertain. Germline CDR1 and CDR2: SEHNR and FQNEAQ (reference sequence). This CDR3 region has 10 residues. Trimming left V 5 bases short and J 8 bases short, with 6 bases between. CDR3 bases: TGTGCCAGCAGCCCAAAGGGCTACACCTTC. Amino acid sequence: CASSPKGYTF.

This clonotype was counted between two and nine times. This chain connects TRBV5-4 to TRBJ2-2; 9 bases are shared with TRBD1. Germline lookup yields CDR1 SGHNT and CDR2 YYREEE (reference sequence). The CDR3 is 15 amino acids. The V and J ends lost 3 bases and 5 bases, in that order; junction bases with no gene match: 5. The CDR3 DNA reads TGTGCCAGCAGCTCTGCCGGGACAGGGACCGGGGAGCTGTTTTTT. This codes for CASSSAGTGTGELFF.

Many counts were recorded for this clonotype. The CDR3 reads CSVAQVSYEQYF. CDR3 nucleotides: TGCAGCGTTGCCCAGGTATCCTACGAGCAGTACTTC. This chain uses TRBV29-1 with TRBJ2-7, with D hard to call. Trimming cost V 4 bases and J 1 base, with 8 bases left between them. This CDR3 is 12 amino acids long. CDR1 is SQVTM, CDR2 ANQGSEA, per germline.

The chain couples TRBV5-6 to TRBJ1-2; no reliable D call. CDR3 length: 14 amino acids. In germline, CDR1 is SGHDT, CDR2 YYEEEE. V was trimmed by 3 bases and J by 4 bases, leaving 13 bases between them. In DNA, the CDR3 is TGTGCCAGCAGCTCACCGACCGAACTCTATGGCTACACCTTC. Its protein is CASSSPTELYGYTF. The full variable domain, its missing parts supplied by reference TRBV5-6 and TRBJ1-2, is DAGVTQSPTHLIKTRGQQVTLRCSPKSGHDTVSWYQQALGQGPQFIFQYYEEEERQRGNFPDRFSGHQFPNYSSELNVNALLLGDSALYLCASSSPTELYGYTFGSGTRLTVV.

The V gene is TRBV6-1, the J gene TRBJ2-3; unclear D gene. CDR1 and CDR2 from the germline V gene are MNHNS and SASEGT. Between the trimmed V and J ends, which lost 2 bases and 3 bases, there was a span of 12 bases. The CDR3 has 15 residues. The CDR3 coding sequence is TGTGCCAGCAGTGAACCGAGCGAGAGGACAGATACGCAGTATTTT. It encodes CASSEPSERTDTQYF.

The chain carries TRBV12-3 or TRBV12-4 and TRBJ1-2; D gene ambiguous. Trimming pared 6 bases from V and 8 bases from J, leaving 19 bases between. This CDR3 is 14 amino acids long. CDR3 region: CASSSNLAVGGYTF. In DNA form, the CDR3 reads TGTGCCAGCAGCAGTAACCTCGCCGTGGGGGGCTACACCTTC.

There are many counts of this clonotype. V usage is TRBV6-4 and J usage is TRBJ2-7; D not certain. The CDR3 is made up of 9 amino acids. Germline assignment: CDR1 MRHNA and CDR2 SNTAGT. CDR3 nucleotide sequence: TGTGCCAGCAGTGCCTCCTACGCGGTC. It codes for CASSASYAV.

The chain employs TRBV6-2 or TRBV6-3 and TRBJ1-1; no definite D call. CDR1 and CDR2 (germline): MNHEY, SVGEGT. V lost 6 bases and J 4 bases, leaving 6 bases between the germline ends. The CDR3 loop spans 11 amino acids. CDR3 loop: CASRFPTEAFF. In DNA form, the CDR3 reads TGTGCCAGCAGATTCCCCACTGAAGCTTTCTTT.

This chain links TRBV6-1 with TRBJ1-3, with D tentatively TRBD1 (5 bases). Germline CDR1 reads MNHNS; CDR2 reads SASEGT. The CDR3 sequence is 15 residues long. V lost 2 bases and J 0 bases, leaving 8 bases between the germline ends. Written as DNA, the CDR3 is TGTGCCAGCAGTGAATGGGGCTACTCTGGAAACACCATATATTTT. This sequence encodes CASSEWGYSGNTIYF.

The rearrangement joins TRBV7-6 to TRBJ2-7; 10 positions agree with TRBD1. Germline V lookup: CDR1 SGHVS, CDR2 FNYEAQ. The length of the CDR3 is 16 residues. V gave up 8 bases and J gave up 4 bases; unmatched junction bases: 14. The CDR3 DNA reads as TGTGCCAGCGGGGATAGGGACAGGGGCGCCAATTACGAGCAGTACTTC. Translation: CASGDRDRGANYEQYF. Together with reference TRBV7-6 and TRBJ2-7, the CDR3 gives the full variable domain: GAGVSQSPRYKVTKRGQDVALRCDPISGHVSLYWYRQALGQGPEFLTYFNYEAQQDKSGLPNDRFSAERPEGSISTLTIQRTEQRDSAMYRCASGDRDRGANYEQYFGPGTRLTVT.

Remarks on this clonotype: The junction departs from the called germline gene at one end, perhaps through a read error. The chain is built from TRBV7-2 and TRBJ1-4; D call uncertain. The CDR3 runs 16 residues. CDR1 SGHTA and CDR2 FQGNSA come from the germline V gene. Here the CDR3 DNA reads TGTGCCAACAGCTTGGGTTGGCGCGCAACTAATGAAAAACTGTTTTTT. Translating it yields CANSLGWRATNEKLFF.

The V call is TRBV7-6, the J call TRBJ2-1; 10 bases align to TRBD1. The CDR3 is 14 residues long. The germline gives CDR1 SGHVS, CDR2 FNYEAQ. Trimming at V came to 5 bases and at J to 8 bases, leaving 6 bases not matched to a gene. DNA of the CDR3: TGTGCCAGCAGCCCCCGGGACAGGGGTTATGAGCAGTTCTTC. It yields the protein CASSPRDRGYEQFF.

This clonotype was detected a few times. This chain's CDR3 is CASRGPRIGGYEQYV. Here the CDR3 DNA reads TGTGCCAGCAGAGGGCCAAGGATCGGGGGCTACGAGCAGTACGTC. This chain uses TRBV6-1 with TRBJ2-7, with D possibly matching TRBD2 (6 bases). This CDR3 is built from 15 residues. V lost 6 bases and J lost 3, with 18 bases in between. Germline CDR1 is MNHNS and CDR2 is SASEGT.

Many counts were recorded for this clonotype. The CDR3 bases are TGTGCCAGCAGCTCTCCTAGCGGGGGGGGCACAGATACGCAGTATTTT. Its translation: CASSSPSGGGTDTQYF. This chain uses TRBV7-9 with TRBJ2-3, with TRBD2 matching over 12 bases. Germline V CDR1 and CDR2: SEHNR, FQNEAQ (reference sequence). The junction had 3 bases not matched to a gene; V was cut back by 4 bases and J by 1 base. The CDR3 loop spans 16 amino acids.

The V call is TRBV3-1, the J call TRBJ1-1; D ambiguous. In germline, CDR1 is LGHDT, CDR2 YNNKEL (reference sequence). V lost 1 base and J 0 bases, leaving 9 bases between the germline ends. The length of the CDR3 is 15 residues. This CDR3 reads CASSQAGYMNTEAFF. CDR3 nucleotides: TGTGCCAGCAGCCAAGCGGGATACATGAACACTGAAGCTTTCTTT.

This clonotype was seen only a few times. A read error may explain this, as a much larger clone is one base away. This rearrangement joins TRBV7-2 to TRBJ2-5; 9 bases fit TRBD1. V dropped 5 bases and J dropped 3; count of bases not matched to a gene: 4. Germline V gene data show CDR1 as SGHTA and CDR2 as FQGNSA. The CDR3 covers 14 residues. The CDR3 DNA reads TGTGCCAGCAGCCCCTGGACAGGGGAAGAGACCCAGTACTTC. It specifies CASSPWTGEETQYF. Complete variable domain (other parts from reference TRBV7-2 and TRBJ2-5): GAGVSQSPSNKVTEKGKDVELRCDPISGHTALYWYRQSLGQGLEFLIYFQGNSAPDKSGLPSDRFSAERTGGSVSTLTIQRTQQEDSAVYLCASSPWTGEETQYFGPGTRLLVL.

This clonotype was counted between two and nine times. The chain employs TRBV12-5 and TRBJ2-2, with a tentative D call TRBD1 (6 bases). This CDR3 region has 13 residues. The V end was cut by 10 bases, the J end by 5 bases, with 14 bases between. The germline gives CDR1 LGHNT, CDR2 FRNRAP. DNA for the CDR3: TGTGCTACAGGACAGTTCCTTACCGGGGAGCTGTTTTTT. This gives the protein CATGQFLTGELFF.

This chain joins TRBV4-1 and TRBJ1-5; 8 positions match TRBD1. The CDR3 covers 17 residues. The germline gives CDR1 MGHRA, CDR2 YSYEKL. The trim removed 3 bases at V and 3 bases at J, leaving 10 bases unmatched. CDR3 sequence (DNA): TGCGCCAGCAGCCACACAGGACAGGGTGGTACCAATCAGCCCCAGCATTTT. It encodes CASSHTGQGGTNQPQHF.

This clonotype was counted ten times or more. V gene TRBV7-2 combines with J gene TRBJ2-1; 7 bases are a match to TRBD2. The germline V gene encodes CDR1 SGHTA and CDR2 FQGNSA. The CDR3 consists of 14 residues. V shed 6 bases, J shed 8 bases, and the junction held 10 bases outside the gene matches. The CDR3 DNA reads TGTGCCAGCAGGGGCGGGCGGGGGAGGGATGAGCAGTTCTTC. Translated, it gives CASRGGRGRDEQFF.

This clonotype was detected only a few times. J is TRBJ2-2 and V is TRBV6-1; 7 positions match TRBD1. The V segment lost 2 bases and the J segment 1 base; nucleotides outside the gene matches: 10. The CDR3 spans 18 residues. Germline assignment: CDR1 MNHNS and CDR2 SASEGT. The CDR3 coding sequence is TGTGCCAGCAGTGAACGAGACAGGGTGAAGAGGAACACCGGGGAGCTGTTTTTT. Translated, it gives CASSERDRVKRNTGELFF.

This chain uses TRBV7-9 with TRBJ2-1, with a possible D match to TRBD2 (5 bases). Trimming removed 4 bases at V and 5 bases at J, with 6 bases between. The CDR3 runs to 12 residues. In germline, CDR1 is SEHNR, CDR2 FQNEAQ (reference sequence). This CDR3 reads CASSWENNEQFF. Here the CDR3 DNA reads TGTGCCAGCAGCTGGGAGAACAATGAGCAGTTCTTC.